What follows are 14 T cell receptor beta chains derived from one specimen sequenced in a study of blood T cell repertoires in COVID-19. Here immunoSEQ multiplex PCR was the method, and the copy in TCRdb shows in-frame clones only, minus some. The sample records 100,000 to 150,000 clones, around three quarters being singletons. The sequenced sample was peripheral blood. These receptors all stem from a man aged 40-50 years with active or convalescent COVID-19.

V is TRBV5-8 and J is TRBJ2-2; D may be TRBD1 (5 bases). CDR3 length: 13 amino acids. CDR1 and CDR2 (germline): SGHTS, YDEGEE. Trimming shortened V by 4 bases and J by 7 bases, and 11 bases separated the two germline ends. In DNA, the CDR3 is TGTGCCAGCAGCGGTGTAAGGGGCGGGGAGCTGTTTTTT. This codes for CASSGVRGGELFF.

J is TRBJ2-7 and V is TRBV6-1; D is unresolved. CDR3 length: 15 residues. With 0 bases removed from V and 0 bases from J, the gap between germline ends came to 9 bases. From germline, CDR1 is MNHNS and CDR2 SASEGT. The CDR3 DNA is TGTGCCAGCAGTGAAGCGGCCGCTGACTCCTACGAGCAGTACTTC. Residues: CASSEAAADSYEQYF.

The chain couples TRBV19 to TRBJ1-1; D might be TRBD1 (5 bases). V was shortened by 8 bases and J by 2 bases, with 12 bases between the two germline ends. The CDR3 consists of 13 residues. The germline CDR1 and CDR2 sequences are LNHDA and SQIVND (reference sequence). CDR3 coding DNA: TGTGCCAGTGGGGGGATGGAAAACACTGAAGCTTTCTTT. As protein: CASGGMENTEAFF.

CDR3: CASSPRTGSIGELFF. Written as DNA, the CDR3 is TGTGCCAGCAGTCCCCGGACAGGGTCTATCGGGGAGCTGTTTTTT. The chain uses TRBV6-4 and TRBJ2-2; 8 nucleotides match TRBD1. Germline CDR1 and CDR2: MRHNA and SNTAGT. With 5 bases clipped from V and 7 bases from J, the junction kept 9 bases outside the gene matches. The CDR3 runs to 15 residues.

V usage is TRBV6-2 or TRBV6-3 and J usage is TRBJ1-5; D is possibly TRBD1 (6 bases). This CDR3 comprises 16 residues. V dropped 2 bases and J dropped 5 bases, with 16 bases sitting between them. CDR1 is MNHEY and CDR2 is SVGEGT in the germline V gene. This CDR3 reads CASSYGEQGGDQPQHF. The CDR3 coding sequence is TGTGCCAGCAGTTACGGCGAACAGGGTGGCGATCAGCCCCAGCATTTT.

With regard to this clone: The missing conserved phenylalanine or tryptophan at the end of this CDR3 makes a read error likely. The chain has TRBV5-6 and TRBJ1-1; D is perhaps TRBD1 (6 bases). Trimming removed 4 bases at V and 9 bases at J, with 22 bases between. The CDR3 has 15 residues. Germline V gives CDR1 SGHDT, CDR2 YYEEEE. The DNA of the CDR3 is TGTGCCAGCAGCGAGGACGCTACAGGGTTAACACAAGCTTTCTCT. This encodes CASSEDATGLTQAFS.

The gene calls are TRBV7-3 and TRBJ2-7; 10 bases are shared with TRBD1. Trimming at V came to 4 bases and at J to 7 bases, leaving 7 bases not matched to a gene. Germline V gene lookup returns CDR1 SGHTA and CDR2 FQGTGA. This CDR3 has 14 residues. In nucleotides, the CDR3 is TGTGCCAGCAGCTCCGGGACAGGGGATGGGGAGCAGTACTTC. Translating gives CASSSGTGDGEQYF.

This chain connects TRBV6-4 to TRBJ1-2, with no clear D. Germline V lookup: CDR1 MRHNA, CDR2 SNTAGT. This CDR3 is 13 amino acids long. V lost 0 bases, J lost 7 bases, and 9 bases lay in between. CDR3 in amino acids: CASSDSRLGGYTF. In nucleotides, the CDR3 is TGTGCCAGCAGTGACTCGAGGCTGGGTGGCTACACCTTC.

The count of this clone is one. V usage is TRBV5-6 and J usage is TRBJ2-1, with 8 bases fitting TRBD2. CDR1 and CDR2 from the germline V gene are SGHDT and YYEEEE. The CDR3 extends over 16 amino acids. The V and J ends lost 4 bases and 3 bases, in that order; junction bases with no gene match: 9. The CDR3 region has the DNA TGTGCCAGCAGCCCCGGGGGGGGTAGCTTCTACAATGAGCAGTTCTTC. Amino acids: CASSPGGGSFYNEQFF.

The chain is built from TRBV24-1 and TRBJ2-3; the match to TRBD2 covers 7 bases. The CDR3 runs to 14 residues. The V and J ends lost 5 bases and 2 bases, in that order; junction bases with no gene match: 3. The germline CDR1 and CDR2 sequences are KGHDR and SFDVKD. CDR3 loop: CATSAQRDTDTQYF. The CDR3 bases are TGTGCCACCAGTGCCCAGCGGGACACAGATACGCAGTATTTT.

The rearrangement links TRBV4-3 to TRBJ2-7; 8 positions agree with TRBD2. Germline values: CDR1 LGHNA, CDR2 YSLEER. Trimming took 4 bases from V and 1 from J; bases not matched to a gene: 9. The CDR3 has 16 residues. The CDR3 DNA follows: TGCGCCAGCAGCCTGAGCCGCGGGGGGCCTTCCTACGAGCAGTACTTC. As protein: CASSLSRGGPSYEQYF.

The chain's CDR3 is CASSPRTKSDEQFF. CDR3 coding DNA: TGTGCCAGCAGCCCACGGACTAAATCGGATGAGCAGTTCTTC. The chain couples TRBV9 to TRBJ2-1; tentatively, D is TRBD2 (6 bases). This CDR3 contains 14 residues. The germline V gene encodes CDR1 SGDLS and CDR2 YYNGEE. V dropped 4 bases and J dropped 8 bases, with 16 bases sitting between them.

This clone was seen a handful of times. The CDR3: CASSGQMNTEAFF. CDR3 bases: TGTGCCAGCAGTGGACAGATGAACACTGAAGCTTTCTTT. The chain couples TRBV25-1 to TRBJ1-1; possibly TRBD1 for D (5 bases). Germline assignment: CDR1 MGHDK and CDR2 SYGVNS. V lost 4 bases and J lost 0, with 6 bases in between. CDR3 length: 13 residues.

The chain recombines TRBV30 with TRBJ1-5; the match to TRBD1 covers 9 bases. The CDR3 sequence is 13 residues long. Per germline, CDR1 GTSNPN and CDR2 SVGIG (reference sequence). Germline trimming cut 3 bases from V and 6 bases from J; bases unmatched to any gene: 3. CDR3 sequence: CAWSGQGSQPQHF. CDR3 bases: TGTGCCTGGAGCGGACAGGGGTCTCAGCCCCAGCATTTT.